The 18 T cell receptor beta chains given below trace back to one sample, sequenced in a study of tumor-infiltrating lymphocytes in primary liver carcinoma (dated by TCRdb to about 2017). Sequencing took place on an Illumina HiSeq 2500. A constant-region primer and ProtoScript II reverse transcriptase were used to reverse-transcribe TCRbeta-specific cDNA from roughly 0.55 ug total RNA. Three nested multiplex PCR rounds, following a slightly modified ARM-PCR procedure, were used to build the TCRbeta libraries. Each of the first two PCR rounds ran for roughly 11 cycles and used multiplex TRBV1-TRBV30 forward primers together with a Cbeta reverse primer. TCRdb cleaned the public reads at Q25 with fastp, built clones with MiXCR and kept in-frame beta chains. Every entry covers one CDR3 protein and lists the most common genes and DNA from its rows. Counted in this sample were tens of thousands of distinct CDR3 sequences; roughly 80% of them appeared once. 37% of the sample is held by the ten biggest clonotypes.

Without any cell sorting, total RNA and DNA were co-extracted from about 21-30 mg of bulk tissue using the AllPrep DNA/RNA mini kit. Sequenced material: tumor-adjacent normal liver tissue. These receptors were collected from a middle-aged man with primary liver carcinoma and hepatitis B virus infection.

Ten or more counts support this clonotype. This chain connects TRBV5-6 to TRBJ2-7; D uncertain. V was shortened by 4 bases and J by 3 bases, with 8 bases between the two germline ends. Germline CDR1 and CDR2: SGHDT and YYEEEE. CDR3 size: 12 residues. The CDR3 nucleotides read TGTGCCAGCAGCCAAACCGACTACGAGCAGTACTTC. Translation gives CASSQTDYEQYF.

Notes on this clonotype: The junction and the germline gene differ at one end; a read error may be behind it. The genes are TRBV10-3 and TRBJ1-5; D perhaps matches TRBD1 (5 bases). The length of the CDR3 is 15 residues. In germline, CDR1 is ENHRY, CDR2 SYGVKD. CDR3 protein: CAISEDQGRGRPQHF. The CDR3 nucleotides are TGTGCTATCAGTGAAGATCAGGGCAGAGGGCGGCCCCAGCATTTT.

In regard to this clonotype: One end of the junction varies from germline; a read error may be responsible. This chain's CDR3 is CSIRGTHTENAEAFF. CDR3 nucleotides: TGCAGCATTCGTGGCACTCACACAGAGAACGCTGAAGCTTTCTTT. The rearrangement links TRBV29-1 to TRBJ1-1; D not certain. Germline CDR1 SQVTM, CDR2 ANQGSEA. The CDR3 is made up of 15 amino acids.

With respect to this clonotype: At one end, the junction sequence differs from germline, possibly due to a read error. The V call is TRBV11-2, the J call TRBJ2-5; a possible D gene is TRBD2 (5 bases). This CDR3 comprises 14 residues. CDR1 SGHAT and CDR2 FQNNGV come from the germline V gene. The CDR3 region is CANSQSGGREAQYF. The CDR3 DNA reads TGTGCCAACAGCCAAAGCGGCGGTCGAGAGGCCCAGTACTTC.

With respect to this clonotype: The junction departs from the called germline gene at one end, perhaps through a read error. The chain carries TRBV7-9 and TRBJ2-5; D ambiguous. The CDR3 has 16 amino acids. Germline V gene lookup returns CDR1 SEHNR and CDR2 FQNEAQ (reference sequence). CDR3 sequence: CASSLIGQESRETQYF. The CDR3 DNA reads as TGTGCCAGCAGCTTAATTGGGCAGGAATCGAGAGAGACCCAGTATTTC.

Here the CDR3 reads CASSAGQGRETQYF. CDR3 bases: TGTGCCAGCAGTGCGGGACAGGGGCGAGAGACCCAGTACTTC. The V and J genes are TRBV9 and TRBJ2-5, with 10 nucleotides matching TRBD1. The V segment lost 5 bases and the J segment 4 bases; nucleotides outside the gene matches: 5. CDR3 length: 14 residues. The germline V gene has CDR1 SGDLS and CDR2 YYNGEE.

On this clonotype itself: The junction does not match germline at one end; this may be a read error. CDR3 protein: CASGLTAGGYEQYF. For the CDR3, the DNA is TGCGCCAGCGGCTTGACCGCGGGCGGGTACGAGCAGTATTTC. This chain uses TRBV5-1 with TRBJ2-7, with D tentatively TRBD2 (5 bases). The CDR3 extends over 14 amino acids. Germline V gives CDR1 SGHRS, CDR2 YFSETQ.

The table lists this clonotype with many counts. This CDR3 is CAWTRLAGTQETQYF. The CDR3 coding sequence is TGTGCCTGGACACGACTAGCGGGGACCCAAGAGACCCAGTACTTC. The rearrangement links TRBV30 to TRBJ2-5, with TRBD2 matching over 11 bases. Germline V gives CDR1 GTSNPN, CDR2 SVGIG (reference sequence). V was clipped by 4 bases and J by 1 base; unmatched bases: 5. The CDR3 is 15 residues long.

This clonotype ranks as medium-sized (0.01 to 0.1%). V is TRBV29-1 and J is TRBJ2-7, with TRBD2 matching 7 bases. The germline V gene encodes CDR1 SQVTM and CDR2 ANQGSEA. The junction had 12 bases not matched to a gene; V was cut back by 2 bases and J by 11 bases. CDR3 size: 13 residues. This chain's CDR3 is CSVESTLGGGEYF. The CDR3 nucleotides read TGCAGCGTTGAAAGCACCCTCGGGGGAGGGGAGTACTTC.

With respect to this clonotype: The CDR3 ends on some other residue instead of the conserved phenylalanine or tryptophan, so this is likely a read error. J is TRBJ1-4 and V is TRBV10-3; maybe TRBD1 (6 bases). V shed 3 bases and J shed 5 bases, with 22 bases lying between them. Germline assignment: CDR1 ENHRY and CDR2 SYGVKD. This CDR3 region has 18 residues. Written as DNA, the CDR3 is TGTGCCATCAGTGAAAAAGGCAGGGGAAGATCGGGGAATGAAAAACTGTTTTCT. This gives the protein CAISEKGRGRSGNEKLFS.

Details on this clonotype: As the CDR3 is not closed by the conserved phenylalanine or tryptophan, this likely results from a read error. V and J are TRBV7-2 and TRBJ2-5; no clear D. The ends were cut back, 2 bases at V and 5 bases at J, with 6 bases in the middle. Germline lookup yields CDR1 SGHTA and CDR2 FQGNSA. The CDR3 has 12 amino acids. This CDR3 is CASSLNGETQYL. The CDR3 DNA is TGTGCCAGCAGCTTAAATGGGGAGACCCAGTACCTC.

A word on this clonotype: Germline is not matched at one junction end, which may reflect a read error. The chain couples TRBV4-1 to TRBJ2-5, with no clear D. Germline V CDR1 and CDR2: MGHRA, YSYEKL. The CDR3 is 16 amino acids. The CDR3 coding sequence is TGCGCCAGCAGCCAAGAAACCGGCAGACTCCAAGAGATCCAGTATTTC. Its translation: CASSQETGRLQEIQYF.

Turning to this clonotype: An end of the junction does not agree with germline; a read error may underlie this. V is TRBV20-1 and J is TRBJ2-1; 11 bases are shared with TRBD1. CDR1 and CDR2 (germline): DFQATT, SNEGSKA (reference sequence). The CDR3 consists of 14 residues. DNA for the CDR3: TGCAGTGTTAGATCCGGGACAGGGGGAAATGAGCAGTTCTTC. Amino acid sequence: CSVRSGTGGNEQFF.

The V and J genes are TRBV12-3 or TRBV12-4 and TRBJ1-5; possibly TRBD1 for D (6 bases). V was pared by 8 bases and J by 7 bases, with 15 bases between. The CDR3 consists of 13 residues. CDR3 loop: CASQCSGAQPQHF. The CDR3 nucleotides are TGTGCCAGCCAGTGTTCGGGGGCACAGCCCCAGCATTTT.

In the case of this clonotype: Germline and junction disagree at one end, which may indicate a read error. This sequence joins TRBV30 and TRBJ2-7; D not resolved. The germline CDR1 and CDR2 sequences are GTSNPN and SVGIG (reference sequence). The CDR3 consists of 12 residues. The CDR3 spells CVWSVVLDEQYF. The CDR3 region has the DNA TGTGTCTGGAGTGTAGTCCTGGACGAGCAGTATTTC. Complete variable domain (other parts from reference TRBV30 and TRBJ2-7): SQTIHQWPATLVQPVGSPLSLECTVEGTSNPNLYWYRQAAGRGLQLLFYSVGIGQISSEVPQNLSASRPQDRQFILSSKKLLLSDSGFYLCVWSVVLDEQYFGPGTRLTVT.

The J gene is TRBJ2-1, the V gene TRBV10-3, with D perhaps TRBD1 (6 bases). CDR3 length: 12 residues. Germline CDR1 reads ENHRY; CDR2 reads SYGVKD. V was cut by 7 bases and J by 8 bases, with 12 bases left in between. The DNA for the CDR3 is TGTGCCATCAACCATGGGGGCTATGAGCAGTTCTTC. Translation: CAINHGGYEQFF.

The chain combines TRBV5-1 with TRBJ1-1; 7 bases are a match to TRBD1. Unmatched junction bases numbered 11, after V lost 5 bases and J lost 1 base. The CDR3 is made up of 16 amino acids. CDR1 is SGHRS and CDR2 is YFSETQ in the germline V gene. The CDR3 here is CASSLLSGGANTEAFF. In nucleotides, the CDR3 is TGCGCCAGCAGTTTGTTGTCAGGGGGGGCGAACACTGAAGCTTTCTTT.

As concerns this clonotype: At one boundary the junction diverges from the germline segment, which might be a read error. The chain employs TRBV29-1 and TRBJ2-2; TRBD2 agrees at 12 bases. From germline, CDR1 is SQVTM and CDR2 ANQGSEA. The CDR3 has 15 amino acids. Written as DNA, the CDR3 is TGCAGCGTTATACTAGCGGGAGGTTATAGCGGGGAGCTATTTTTT. Translation: CSVILAGGYSGELFF.